The clone carrying this TCR beta chain was seen a few times. The entry originates in a study of control samples from healthy donors and cancer patients. Deletions cut 5 bases from V and 8 bases from J, with 19 bases between. Per the germline V gene, CDR1 is MNHEY and CDR2 is SMNVEV (reference sequence). The CDR3 totals 15 residues. Profiled with immunoSEQ multiplex PCR; TCRdb holds only in-frame clones, not every one. The data hold tens of thousands of clones, with 90% to 95% observed a single time. This TCR was sampled from a woman aged 25 to 39 in good health. This chain connects TRBV27 to TRBJ1-5; tentative D call: TRBD1 (6 bases). Source material: blood. The CDR3 sequence is CASSPGRRGTEPQHF. CDR3 nucleotide sequence: TGTGCCAGCAGTCCCGGCCGTAGGGGGACGGAGCCCCAGCATTTT.